This passage covers 21 T cell receptor beta chains from one sample sequenced in a study of T cell responses to AZD1222 COVID-19 vaccine. Sequenced by immunoSEQ multiplex PCR; TCRdb stores in-frame clones only, minus some. The data show about 140,000 clones, 90% to 95% seen once. Sequenced here: peripheral blood, sampled 28 days after the second AZD1222 dose. These TCRs come from an adult who received the AZD1222 COVID-19 vaccine.

This rearrangement joins TRBV9 to TRBJ1-1; 8 nucleotides line up with TRBD1. Trimming at V came to 10 bases and at J to 1 base, leaving 9 bases not matched to a gene. The CDR3 runs 14 residues. Germline V CDR1 and CDR2: SGDLS, YYNGEE. In DNA form, the CDR3 reads TGTGCCTCCCAACCTACAGGGGGGAACACTGAAGCTTTCTTT. Translation gives CASQPTGGNTEAFF.

CDR3 sequence: CASSSGQDTEAFF. DNA for the CDR3: TGTGCCAGCAGCTCGGGGCAGGACACTGAAGCTTTCTTT. The chain has TRBV7-3 and TRBJ1-1, with D possibly TRBD1 on 5 matching bases. The CDR3 is 13 amino acids. CDR1 SGHTA and CDR2 FQGTGA come from the germline V gene. V dropped 4 bases and J dropped 3 bases, with 9 bases sitting between them.

The chain links TRBV4-3 to TRBJ1-6; 8 bases are shared with TRBD1. CDR1 and CDR2 from the germline V gene are LGHNA and YSLEER. This CDR3 is built from 14 residues. V trimming: 4 bases; J trimming: 5 bases; junction bases outside the gene matches: 1. The DNA for the CDR3 is TGCGCCAGCAGCCCGACAGGGGATAATTCACCCCTCCACTTT. Translated: CASSPTGDNSPLHF.

V gene TRBV27 combines with J gene TRBJ1-3; a possible D gene is TRBD1 (5 bases). Per germline, CDR1 MNHEY and CDR2 SMNVEV (reference sequence). V was pared by 2 bases and J by 2 bases, with 10 bases between. The CDR3 covers 15 residues. This CDR3 is CASSLKGHPGNTIYF. The CDR3 DNA is TGTGCCAGCAGTTTAAAGGGGCACCCTGGAAACACCATATATTTT.

This clone was observed once. The chain couples TRBV5-1 to TRBJ2-3; tentative D call: TRBD1 (5 bases). The V end was cut by 7 bases, the J end by 2 bases, with 20 bases between. The CDR3 loop spans 16 amino acids. The germline CDR1 and CDR2 sequences are SGHRS and YFSETQ. This CDR3 is CASHQTQVLTTDTQYF. Written as DNA, the CDR3 is TGCGCCAGCCACCAGACACAGGTTCTTACCACAGATACGCAGTATTTT.

The DNA for the CDR3 is TGTGCCAGCAGCTACAACAGGAGGCTGAACACTGAAGCTTTCTTT. It specifies CASSYNRRLNTEAFF. The rearrangement uses TRBV5-4 and TRBJ1-1; D perhaps matches TRBD1 (5 bases). CDR1 and CDR2 (germline): SGHNT, YYREEE (reference sequence). Trimming pared 3 bases from V and 0 bases from J, leaving 12 bases between. This CDR3 has 15 amino acids.

The chain carries TRBV6-6 and TRBJ2-2; 11 bases are shared with TRBD2. The trim removed 6 bases at V and 5 bases at J, leaving 5 bases unmatched. The CDR3 runs to 15 residues. CDR1 and CDR2 from the germline V gene are MNHNY and SVGAGI (reference sequence). Written as DNA, the CDR3 is TGTGCCAGCAGCAATAGCGGGGGGGGAACCGGGGAGCTGTTTTTT. It translates to CASSNSGGGTGELFF.

The V gene is TRBV5-1, the J gene TRBJ2-1, with a possible D match to TRBD2 (5 bases). V was clipped by 4 bases and J by 8 bases, with 16 bases between them. CDR1 SGHRS and CDR2 YFSETQ come from the germline V gene. This CDR3 contains 14 residues. In nucleotides, the CDR3 is TGCGCCAGCAGCCCCGGGATCTCCGGAGATGAGCAGTTCTTC. The encoded protein is CASSPGISGDEQFF.

The chain couples TRBV5-4 to TRBJ1-2; D possibly corresponds to TRBD1 (5 bases). Trimming left V 2 bases short and J 8 bases short, with 16 bases between. Germline V gives CDR1 SGHNT, CDR2 YYREEE (reference sequence). This CDR3 is built from 14 residues. Written as DNA, the CDR3 is TGTGCCAGCAGCTTTAATGTAAACCGGGACGGCTACACCTTC. Its protein product is CASSFNVNRDGYTF.

This clone was seen just once. The V gene is TRBV6-5, the J gene TRBJ1-1; tentative D call: TRBD1 (6 bases). The V gene's germline CDR1 is MNHEY and CDR2 SVGAGI. V shed 6 bases and J shed 2 bases, with 10 bases lying between them. CDR3 length: 13 residues. CDR3 DNA sequence: TGTGCCAGCAGATACAGGGCCAACACTGAAGCTTTCTTT. This translates into CASRYRANTEAFF.

The chain links TRBV5-4 to TRBJ1-6; D is undetermined. Germline V gives CDR1 SGHNT, CDR2 YYREEE (reference sequence). CDR3 length: 16 residues. V shed 4 bases and J shed 3 bases, with 14 bases lying between them. For the CDR3, the DNA is TGTGCCAGCAGCCAGAGTGGATTCTTCTATAATTCACCCCTCCACTTT. Amino acids: CASSQSGFFYNSPLHF.

This clone was recorded only once. This sequence joins TRBV12-3 or TRBV12-4 and TRBJ1-3, with D hard to call. The CDR3 runs 13 residues. Trimming took 5 bases from V and 0 from J, leaving 5 bases between them. This CDR3 reads CASSAISGNTIYF. CDR3 bases: TGTGCCAGCAGTGCGATCTCTGGAAACACCATATATTTT.

A single count supports this clone. The chain combines TRBV18 with TRBJ2-3, with D unresolved. Trimming took 0 bases from V and 2 from J, leaving 9 bases between them. CDR3 length equals 15 residues. CDR1 is KGHSH and CDR2 is LQKENI in the germline V gene. The CDR3 region is CASSPPWANTDTQYF. The CDR3 region has the DNA TGTGCCAGCTCACCACCGTGGGCAAACACAGATACGCAGTATTTT.

The chain couples TRBV5-4 to TRBJ1-1; D call uncertain. In germline, CDR1 is SGHNT, CDR2 YYREEE (reference sequence). There are 14 residues in the CDR3. Trimming removed 0 bases from V and 8 bases from J, with 14 bases in between. The DNA of the CDR3 is TGTGCCAGCAGCTTGGTTGCTGGTACAAGCGAAGCTTTCTTT. It codes for CASSLVAGTSEAFF.

The rearrangement links TRBV19 to TRBJ1-1, with a tentative D call TRBD1 (5 bases). The CDR3 contains 14 residues. Germline lookup yields CDR1 LNHDA and CDR2 SQIVND (reference sequence). Trimming took off 6 bases at V and 4 bases at J, with 15 bases between the two ends. This chain's CDR3 is CASREQGLVTEAFF. CDR3 bases: TGTGCCAGTAGGGAGCAGGGATTGGTCACTGAAGCTTTCTTT.

This clone was seen a single time. The V call is TRBV19, the J call TRBJ1-5, with 9 positions matching TRBD1. Germline V lookup: CDR1 LNHDA, CDR2 SQIVND (reference sequence). Losses at the gene ends were 7 bases for V and 5 bases for J; bases not matched to a gene: 15. This CDR3 has 17 amino acids. In DNA, the CDR3 is TGTGCCAGTACCATTTTCTGGGCCGGGACAGGGTATCAGCCCCAGCATTTT. This encodes CASTIFWAGTGYQPQHF.

J is TRBJ2-7 and V is TRBV7-6; 7 nucleotides align to TRBD1. V gave up 4 bases and J gave up 0 bases; unmatched junction bases: 6. Germline values: CDR1 SGHVS, CDR2 FNYEAQ. This CDR3 is built from 15 residues. The CDR3 loop is CASSSKRDSSYEQYF. The CDR3 region has the DNA TGTGCCAGCAGCTCTAAACGGGACAGCTCCTACGAGCAGTACTTC.

V and J are TRBV4-3 and TRBJ1-6; D gene unclear. V dropped 2 bases and J dropped 9 bases, with 8 bases sitting between them. Germline V lookup: CDR1 LGHNA, CDR2 YSLEER. The CDR3 consists of 13 residues. As DNA, the CDR3 is TGCGCCAGCAGCCAAAAAGGACGTTCACCCCTCCACTTT. It codes for CASSQKGRSPLHF.

V usage is TRBV24-1 and J usage is TRBJ2-3, with 13 bases that match TRBD2. V shed 5 bases and J 2 bases; nucleotides not matched to a gene: 6. Germline V CDR1 and CDR2: KGHDR, SFDVKD. CDR3 length: 17 residues. CDR3 protein: CATSGLTSGGTTDTQYF. CDR3 DNA: TGTGCCACCAGTGGGCTGACTAGCGGGGGGACCACAGATACGCAGTATTTT.

This clone was recorded only once. The chain's CDR3 is CASSFIAGGNEQFF. In DNA form, the CDR3 reads TGTGCCAGCAGTTTTATAGCGGGGGGGAATGAGCAGTTCTTC. J is TRBJ2-1 and V is TRBV27, with 11 bases that match TRBD2. There are 14 residues in the CDR3. V was clipped by 3 bases and J by 7 bases; unmatched bases: 2. From germline, CDR1 is MNHEY and CDR2 SMNVEV (reference sequence).

V usage is TRBV5-5 and J usage is TRBJ1-4, with D uncertain. The CDR3 length is 15 residues. The V end lost 4 bases, the J end lost 6 bases, and 16 bases lay between the germline ends. CDR1 and CDR2 (germline): SGHKS, YYEKEE (reference sequence). The chain's CDR3 is CASSRAQVGDEKLFF. The CDR3 coding sequence is TGTGCCAGCAGCCGCGCCCAGGTCGGGGATGAAAAACTGTTTTTT. Complete variable domain (other parts from reference TRBV5-5 and TRBJ1-4): DAGVTQSPTHLIKTRGQQVTLRCSPISGHKSVSWYQQVLGQGPQFIFQYYEKEERGRGNFPDRFSARQFPNYSSELNVNALLLGDSALYLCASSRAQVGDEKLFFGSGTQLSVL.